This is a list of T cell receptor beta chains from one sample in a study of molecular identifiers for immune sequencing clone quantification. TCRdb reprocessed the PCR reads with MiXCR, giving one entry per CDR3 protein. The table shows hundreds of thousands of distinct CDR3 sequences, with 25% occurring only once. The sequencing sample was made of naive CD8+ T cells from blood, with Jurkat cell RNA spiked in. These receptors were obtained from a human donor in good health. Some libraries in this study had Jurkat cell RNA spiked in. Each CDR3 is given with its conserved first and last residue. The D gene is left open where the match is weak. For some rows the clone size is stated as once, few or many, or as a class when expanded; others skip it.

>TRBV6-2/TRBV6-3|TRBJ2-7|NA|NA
TGTGCCAGCAGTTACTTCCCCGGCGACAGAGAGCAGTACTTC
CASSYFPGDREQYF
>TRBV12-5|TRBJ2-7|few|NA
TGTGCTAGTGGTTTGGACGACGAGGTTTACGAGCAGTACTTC
CASGLDDEVYEQYF
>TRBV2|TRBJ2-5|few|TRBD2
TGTGCCAGCAGTGAAAGGGACTACAAAGAGACCCAGTACTTC
CASSERDYKETQYF
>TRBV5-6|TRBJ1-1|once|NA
TGTGCCGGCAGCCCACCCAGGCCAGTGGCAGTAGTGAACACTGAAGCTTTCTTT
CAGSPPRPVAVVNTEAFF
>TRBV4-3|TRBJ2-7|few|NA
TGCGCCAGCACCCCTGGGGCAGGACTCCCCTACGAGCAGTACTTC
CASTPGAGLPYEQYF
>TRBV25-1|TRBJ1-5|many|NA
TGTGCCAGCAGTGCGACAGATAGCAATCAGCCCCAGCATTTT
CASSATDSNQPQHF
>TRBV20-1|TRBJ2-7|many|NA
TGCAGTGCTCCCTGGGGGTACGAGCAGTACTTC
CSAPWGYEQYF
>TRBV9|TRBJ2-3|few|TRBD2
TGTGCCAGCAGCGGGGCTAGCGGGGGTAGCACAGATACGCAGTATTTT
CASSGASGGSTDTQYF
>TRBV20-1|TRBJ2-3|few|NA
TGCAGTGCTAGAGTACATCTAGCGCTAGGGCGCACAGATACGCAGTATTTT
CSARVHLALGRTDTQYF
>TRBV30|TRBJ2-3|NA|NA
TGTGCCTGGAACAGGAAACTTTCCACAGATACGCAGTATTTT
CAWNRKLSTDTQYF
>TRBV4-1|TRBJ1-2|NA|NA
TGCGCCAGCAGCCAACAGGCCGGCGCGCTTTACTATGGCTACACCTTC
CASSQQAGALYYGYTF
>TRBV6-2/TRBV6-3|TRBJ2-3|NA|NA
TGTGCCAGCAGTTACTTACCGTGGGAGGGGGGCACAGATACGCAGTATTTT
CASSYLPWEGGTDTQYF
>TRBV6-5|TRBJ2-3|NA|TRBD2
TGTGCCAGCAGTTACACGTTACCAGGGACTAGCGGGGGGGTTACAGATACGCAGTATTTT
CASSYTLPGTSGGVTDTQYF
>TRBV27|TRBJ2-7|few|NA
TGTGCCAGCAGTTTATTTCGGGGGAACTACGAGCAGTACTTC
CASSLFRGNYEQYF
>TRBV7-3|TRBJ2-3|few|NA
TGTGCCAGCAGCTTAACAGGGGACTCGGATACGCAGTATTTT
CASSLTGDSDTQYF
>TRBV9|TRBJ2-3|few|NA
TGTGCCAGCAGCGGACAGGGAGGGGGCACAGATACGCAGTATTTT
CASSGQGGGTDTQYF
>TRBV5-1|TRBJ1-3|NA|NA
TGCGCCAGCAGCTCGGATCCCAGCTCTGGAAACACCATATATTTT
CASSSDPSSGNTIYF
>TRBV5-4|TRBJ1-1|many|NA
TGTGCCAGCAGCTGGGAGTTGAACACTGAAGCTTTCTTT
CASSWELNTEAFF
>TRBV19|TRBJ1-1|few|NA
TGTGCCAGTAGTATTGGGGGGTCTCGCACTGAAGCTTTCTTT
CASSIGGSRTEAFF
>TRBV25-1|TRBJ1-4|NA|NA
TGTGCCAGCTCGGATTATGAAAAACTGTTTTTT
CASSDYEKLFF
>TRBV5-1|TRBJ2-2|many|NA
TGCGCCAGCAGCTTGGCTAAGGGAGAGCCCGGGGAGCTGTTTTTT
CASSLAKGEPGELFF
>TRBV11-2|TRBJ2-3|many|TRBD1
TGTGCCAGCCAAAGGACAGGGCTCCCCGGAGATACGCAGTATTTT
CASQRTGLPGDTQYF
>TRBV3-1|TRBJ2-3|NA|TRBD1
TGTGCCAGCAGCCAGACGACAGGGGTTGGCACAGATACGCACTATTTT
CASSQTTGVGTDTHYF
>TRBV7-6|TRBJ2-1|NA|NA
TGTGCCAGCAGCCCATTTGTGGGGGGCAGCTCCTACAATGAGCAGTTCTTC
CASSPFVGGSSYNEQFF
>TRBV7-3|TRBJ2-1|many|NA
TGTGCCAGCAGCAAGGACTCTTACAATGAGCAGTTCTTC
CASSKDSYNEQFF
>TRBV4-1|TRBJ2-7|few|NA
TGCGCCAGCAGCCGAAGTATGGGCTACGGGCAGTACTTC
CASSRSMGYGQYF
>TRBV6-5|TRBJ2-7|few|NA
TGTGCCAGCTACAGCTCTCTCCGGACCTACGAGCAGTACTTC
CASYSSLRTYEQYF
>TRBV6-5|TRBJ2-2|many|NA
TGTGCCAGCAGTTACTCGCCTAGCCACTCGGCCGGGGAGCTGTTTTTT
CASSYSPSHSAGELFF
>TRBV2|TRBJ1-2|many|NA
TGTGCCAGCAGTGAACGGCAGGGACCCTATGGCTACACCTTC
CASSERQGPYGYTF
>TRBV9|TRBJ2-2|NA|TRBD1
TGTGCCAGCAGCGGATTAACATCGGATTGGACAGGGGACGCCGGGGAGCTGTTTTTT
CASSGLTSDWTGDAGELFF
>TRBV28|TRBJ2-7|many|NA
TGTGCCAGCAGGGGCCGACTCGGGTCCTACGAGCAGTACTTC
CASRGRLGSYEQYF
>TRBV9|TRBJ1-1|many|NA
TGTGCCAGCAGCCCTCGCGAGTACACTGAAGCTTTCTTT
CASSPREYTEAFF
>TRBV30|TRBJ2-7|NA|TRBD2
TGTGCCTGGAGTCCGGTAGCGGGAGTAATCTACGAGCAGTACTTC
CAWSPVAGVIYEQYF
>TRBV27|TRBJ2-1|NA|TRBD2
TGTGCTAGCGGGAGGATTTATCTCGATGAGCAGTTCTTC
CASGRIYLDEQFF
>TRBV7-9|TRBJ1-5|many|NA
TGTGCCAGCAGCGAGGACAATCAGCCCCAGCATTTT
CASSEDNQPQHF
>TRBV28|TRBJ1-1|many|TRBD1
TGTGCCAGCAGATCCCACGTACAGGGGGCCGTGGCTTTCTTT
CASRSHVQGAVAFF
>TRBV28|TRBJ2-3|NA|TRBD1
TGTGCCAGCAGACCCAGGGGGACAGATACGCAGTATTTT
CASRPRGTDTQYF
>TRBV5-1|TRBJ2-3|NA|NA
TGCGCCAGCAGTCTCAGGGAGCTTCGCACAGATACGCAGTATTTT
CASSLRELRTDTQYF
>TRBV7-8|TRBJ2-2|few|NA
TGTGCCAGCAGCCCCTGGAACCAAGACAGGGAGCTGTTTTTT
CASSPWNQDRELFF
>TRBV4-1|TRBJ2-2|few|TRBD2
TGCGCCAGCAGCCACGTAGCTCCTGGGGAGGGTATGACCGGGGAGCTGTTTTTT
CASSHVAPGEGMTGELFF
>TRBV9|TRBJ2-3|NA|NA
TGTGCCAGCAGCGAGCCTCCGGGACTCCAATTCACAGATACGCAGTATTTT
CASSEPPGLQFTDTQYF
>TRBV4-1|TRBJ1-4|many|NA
TGCGCCAGCAGCCCCAATTTGGGCAGCGGGGAAAAACTGTTTTTT
CASSPNLGSGEKLFF
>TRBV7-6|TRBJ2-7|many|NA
TGTGCCAGCAGCTTAGAGGCGGCTAGGACAGTGACATTCGAGCAGTACTTC
CASSLEAARTVTFEQYF
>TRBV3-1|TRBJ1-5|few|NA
TGTGCCAGCAGCCAAGTAGGGAGCAATCAGCCCCAGCATTTT
CASSQVGSNQPQHF
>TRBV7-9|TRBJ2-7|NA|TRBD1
TGTGCCAGCAGCTTAGCCCCGGGACAGACCTACGAGCAGTACTTC
CASSLAPGQTYEQYF
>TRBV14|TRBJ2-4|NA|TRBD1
TGTGCCAGCAGCTCCCGACAGGGTTCAAAAAACGTTCAGTACTTC
CASSSRQGSKNVQYF
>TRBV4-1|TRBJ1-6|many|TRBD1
TGCGCCAGCAGCCAGAGGGACAGAAATTCACCCCTCCACTTT
CASSQRDRNSPLHF
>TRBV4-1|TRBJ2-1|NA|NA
TGCGCCAGCAGCCAAGGTCGTACCACCAATGAGCAGTTCTTC
CASSQGRTTNEQFF
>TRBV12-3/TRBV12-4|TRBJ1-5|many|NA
TGTGCCAGCACCTCCGTTTGGCCAAATTCGGATCAGCCCCAGCATTTT
CASTSVWPNSDQPQHF
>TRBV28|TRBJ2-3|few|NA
TGTGCCAGCAGTTTATTGGGGGCAGATACGCAGTATTTT
CASSLLGADTQYF
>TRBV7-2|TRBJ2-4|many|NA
TGTGCCAGCAGCTTAGTTTGGGCAGGATCGGATATTCAGTACTTC
CASSLVWAGSDIQYF
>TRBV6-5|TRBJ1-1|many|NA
TGTGCCAGCAGTTACGGGGGATACACTGAAGCTTTCTTT
CASSYGGYTEAFF
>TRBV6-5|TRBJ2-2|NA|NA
TGTGCCAGCACCTCCGGGGGGCAGGGTCAGAACACCGGGGAGCTGTTTTTT
CASTSGGQGQNTGELFF
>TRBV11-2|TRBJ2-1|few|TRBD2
TGTGCCAGCAGCCCCTACTTAGCGGGAGGGCCCTACAATGAGCAGTTCTTC
CASSPYLAGGPYNEQFF
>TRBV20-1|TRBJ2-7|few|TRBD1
TGCAGTGCTAGAGGGGGAACGGACAGGTTCACCTACGAGCAGTACTTC
CSARGGTDRFTYEQYF